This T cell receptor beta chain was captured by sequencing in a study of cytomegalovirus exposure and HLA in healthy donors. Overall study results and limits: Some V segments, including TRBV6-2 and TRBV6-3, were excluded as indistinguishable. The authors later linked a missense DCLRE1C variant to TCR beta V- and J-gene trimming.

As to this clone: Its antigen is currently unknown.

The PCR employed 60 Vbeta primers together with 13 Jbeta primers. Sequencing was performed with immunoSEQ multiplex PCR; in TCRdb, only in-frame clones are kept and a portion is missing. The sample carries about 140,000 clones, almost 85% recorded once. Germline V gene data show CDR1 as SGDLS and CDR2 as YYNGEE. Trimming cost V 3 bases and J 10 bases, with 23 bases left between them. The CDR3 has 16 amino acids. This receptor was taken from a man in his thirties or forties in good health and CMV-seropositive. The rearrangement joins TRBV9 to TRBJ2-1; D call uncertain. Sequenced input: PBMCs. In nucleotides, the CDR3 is TGTGCCAGCAGCGATCCGGTGGCAGGTTACAATTTCGAGCAGTTCTTC. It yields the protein CASSDPVAGYNFEQFF.